This T cell receptor (beta chain) comes out of a study of CD8 T cells in ankylosing spondylitis. Broader study findings: There was reportedly significant enrichment of clones that were disease-linked in matched ankylosing spondylitis synovial fluid. One TCR beta motif, made up of under ten highly homologous variants, appeared characteristic of ankylosing spondylitis blood. Previous work reported some of these motif variants in the synovial fluid and blood of reactive arthritis.

Construction of TCR beta libraries was performed using quantitative 5'-RACE with molecular barcodes. TCRdb passed the 5' RACE reads through MiXCR, listing each CDR3 protein once. The sample carries a few hundred thousand distinct CDR3 sequences, 18% recorded once. For this clonotype: Its antigen is currently unknown.

V was clipped by 6 bases and J by 8 bases, with 11 bases between them. Per the germline V gene, CDR1 is MDHEN and CDR2 is SYDVKM. The CDR3 is 12 residues long. The sequencing input was blood, either unsorted or a sorted T cell fraction (not recorded which). This sequence originates from a male donor with ankylosing spondylitis or in good health (not recorded which). The gene calls are TRBV28 and TRBJ2-1; D gene uncertain. The CDR3 loop reads CASSTLRHEQFF. The CDR3 bases are TGTGCCAGCAGCACCTTGCGGCATGAGCAGTTCTTC.